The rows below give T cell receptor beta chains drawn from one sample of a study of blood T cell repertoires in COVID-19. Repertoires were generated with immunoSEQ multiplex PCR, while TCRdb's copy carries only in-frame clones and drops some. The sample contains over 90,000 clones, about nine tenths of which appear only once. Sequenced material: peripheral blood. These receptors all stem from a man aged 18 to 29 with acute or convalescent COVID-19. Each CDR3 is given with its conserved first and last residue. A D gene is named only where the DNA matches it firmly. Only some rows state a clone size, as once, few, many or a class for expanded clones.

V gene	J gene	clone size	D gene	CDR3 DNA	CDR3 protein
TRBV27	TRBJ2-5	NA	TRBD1	TGTGCCAGCAGTCTCACAGGGGGCGGGGAGACCCAGTACTTC	CASSLTGGGETQYF
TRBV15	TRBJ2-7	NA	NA	TGTGCCACCAGCGCGCAACTATCCTACGAGCAGTACTTC	CATSAQLSYEQYF
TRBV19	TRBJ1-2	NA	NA	TGTGCCAGTAGGGTCAGGGGCAACTATGGCTACACCTTC	CASRVRGNYGYTF
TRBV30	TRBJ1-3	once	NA	TGTGCCTGGGGGGGCCAGTCTGGAAACACCATATATTTT	CAWGGQSGNTIYF
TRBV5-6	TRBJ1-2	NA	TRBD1	TGTGCCAGCAGCTTATGGCAGGGGGGCGGCTACACCTTC	CASSLWQGGGYTF
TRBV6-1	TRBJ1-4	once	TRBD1	TGTGCCAGCGATACCGGGACAGGGGACGAAAAACTGTTTTTT	CASDTGTGDEKLFF
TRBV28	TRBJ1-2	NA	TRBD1	TGTGCCAGCAGTCCGGGACAGGGCCTGGACCTTAACTATGGCTACACCTTC	CASSPGQGLDLNYGYTF
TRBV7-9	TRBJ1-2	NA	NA	TGTGCCAGCAGCTTAGAACTGGATGGCTACACCTTC	CASSLELDGYTF
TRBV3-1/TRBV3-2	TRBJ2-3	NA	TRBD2	TGTGCCAGCAGCCTCGGGAGGGAGACAGATACGCAGTATTTT	CASSLGRETDTQYF
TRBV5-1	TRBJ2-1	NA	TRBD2	TGCGCCAGCAGCTTGGCCGGGACTAGCAATGAGCAGTTCTTC	CASSLAGTSNEQFF
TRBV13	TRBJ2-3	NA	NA	TGTGCCAGCAGCTTAGCAGCGGGTAAGGGCCCAGATACGCAGTATTTT	CASSLAAGKGPDTQYF
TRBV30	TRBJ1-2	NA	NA	TGTGCCTGGAGTGTACAAGGGGGAGGGGGCTACACCTTC	CAWSVQGGGGYTF
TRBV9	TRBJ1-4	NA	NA	TGTGCCAGCGCCGGTACGGGAGAGTTAGGGGAAAAACTGTTTTTT	CASAGTGELGEKLFF
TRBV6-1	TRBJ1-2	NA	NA	TGTGCCAGCAGTGAAGTGGGGACATACTATGGCTACACCTTC	CASSEVGTYYGYTF
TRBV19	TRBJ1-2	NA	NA	TGTGCCAGTAGCCCTGGACAGACAACTAACTATGGCTACACCTTC	CASSPGQTTNYGYTF
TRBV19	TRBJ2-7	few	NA	TGTGCCAGTAGTACACCTCCGGGACAAACCTCCTACGAGCAGTACTTC	CASSTPPGQTSYEQYF
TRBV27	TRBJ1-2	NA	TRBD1	TGTGCCAGCAGTTCAACAGGGGGGAGAGGCTACACCTTC	CASSSTGGRGYTF
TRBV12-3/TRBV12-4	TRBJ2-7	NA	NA	TGTGCCAGCAGTGTTCGACATGGCTACGAGCAGTACTTC	CASSVRHGYEQYF
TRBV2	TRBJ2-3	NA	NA	TGTGCCAGCAGTGAGGGAGCCACAGATACGCAGTATTTT	CASSEGATDTQYF
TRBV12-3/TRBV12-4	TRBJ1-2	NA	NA	TGTGCCAGCAGTTCACAGGGACGCTATGGCTACACCTTC	CASSSQGRYGYTF
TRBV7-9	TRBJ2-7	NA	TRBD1	TGTGCCAGCAGCTCCGGGACAGGGTGGTACGAGCAGTACTTC	CASSSGTGWYEQYF